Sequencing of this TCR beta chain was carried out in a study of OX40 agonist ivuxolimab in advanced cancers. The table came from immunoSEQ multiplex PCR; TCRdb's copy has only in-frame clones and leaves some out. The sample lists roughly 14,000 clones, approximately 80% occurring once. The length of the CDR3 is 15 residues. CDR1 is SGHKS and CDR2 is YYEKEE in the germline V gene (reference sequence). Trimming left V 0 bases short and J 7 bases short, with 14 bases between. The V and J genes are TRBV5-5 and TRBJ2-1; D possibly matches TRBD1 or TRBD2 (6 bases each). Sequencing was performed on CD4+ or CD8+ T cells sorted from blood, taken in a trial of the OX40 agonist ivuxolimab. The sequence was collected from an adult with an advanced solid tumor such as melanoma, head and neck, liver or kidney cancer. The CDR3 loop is CASSLAPGARNEQFF. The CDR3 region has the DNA TGTGCCAGCAGCTTGGCCCCGGGGGCAAGGAATGAGCAGTTCTTC.